The 3 T cell receptor beta chains below all came from one sample that was sequenced in a study of CD8 T cells in ankylosing spondylitis. Findings and caveats of the study: Typical of ankylosing spondylitis blood, it appeared, was a TCR beta motif of about eight highly homologous variants.

Their target antigens are unknown. One entry per CDR3 protein results from TCRdb running MiXCR on the 5' RACE reads. The sample includes about 540,000 distinct CDR3 sequences, over 9.5% seen only once; the top ten take over 6.5%. The sequencing sample was made of blood, either unsorted or a sorted T cell fraction (not recorded which). The receptors come from a male donor with ankylosing spondylitis.

In its sample, this clonotype was seen many times. This chain links TRBV7-9 with TRBJ1-2, with no clear D. The CDR3 covers 14 residues. Germline V lookup: CDR1 SEHNR, CDR2 FQNEAQ (reference sequence). The V gene lost 2 bases and the J gene lost 4 bases, with 11 bases spanning the gap. The DNA of the CDR3 is TGTGCCAGCAGCTTAAGTAACGGGGTCTATGGCTACACCTTC. It translates to CASSLSNGVYGYTF.

Concerning this clonotype itself: Just one base apart from a much larger clone, this may be a read error. This chain joins TRBV20-1 and TRBJ1-1; 9 bases line up with TRBD1. V shed 6 bases, J shed 6 bases, and the junction held 5 bases outside the gene matches. Looked up from germline, CDR1 is DFQATT and CDR2 is SNEGSKA (reference sequence). The CDR3 has 12 amino acids. CDR3: CSADRGGAEAFF. The DNA of the CDR3 is TGCAGTGCGGACAGGGGAGGCGCTGAAGCTTTCTTT.

The chain employs TRBV7-9 and TRBJ2-3; the match to TRBD1 covers 7 bases. V trimming: 5 bases; J trimming: 2 bases; junction bases outside the gene matches: 10. CDR3 size: 16 residues. CDR1 and CDR2 (germline): SEHNR, FQNEAQ (reference sequence). The CDR3 region has the DNA TGTGCCAGCAGCCAAGCCCCACAGGGGACCACAGATACGCAGTATTTT. It codes for CASSQAPQGTTDTQYF.